These 2 T cell receptor beta chains came from one sample sequenced in a study of Ad26.COV2.S vaccination and SARS-CoV-2 variants. Some clones are missing from TCRdb's copy, which holds only in-frame ones; the method was immunoSEQ multiplex PCR. Among around 300,000 clones listed, 80% to 90% were seen once. The treatment: about 20 received Ad26.COV2.S at low or high dose, single or two shots; five or six received placebo; per-sample allocation not given. Sampling occurred on day 63 after the first vaccine or placebo injection. The starting material was peripheral blood, obtained in a trial of Ad26.COV2.S vaccine versus placebo. The source of these receptors is a person between 18 and 65 years old who received the Ad26.COV2.S COVID-19 vaccine or a placebo.

The J gene is TRBJ2-7, the V gene TRBV5-4, with 8 bases aligning to TRBD2. This CDR3 spans 16 amino acids. Germline lookup yields CDR1 SGHNT and CDR2 YYREEE (reference sequence). V was clipped by 3 bases and J by 4 bases; unmatched bases: 12. CDR3 nucleotides: TGTGCCAGCAGCTGGCGGGAGGCGGTGGAAGAATACGAGCAGTACTTC. Amino acid sequence: CASSWREAVEEYEQYF.

The chain couples TRBV4-1 to TRBJ2-3, with D unclear. V dropped 1 base and J dropped 0 bases, with 5 bases sitting between them. Germline CDR1 is MGHRA and CDR2 is YSYEKL. The length of the CDR3 is 14 residues. CDR3 nucleotides: TGCGCCAGCAGCCAAGTTACTAGCACAGATACGCAGTATTTT. Its protein is CASSQVTSTDTQYF.